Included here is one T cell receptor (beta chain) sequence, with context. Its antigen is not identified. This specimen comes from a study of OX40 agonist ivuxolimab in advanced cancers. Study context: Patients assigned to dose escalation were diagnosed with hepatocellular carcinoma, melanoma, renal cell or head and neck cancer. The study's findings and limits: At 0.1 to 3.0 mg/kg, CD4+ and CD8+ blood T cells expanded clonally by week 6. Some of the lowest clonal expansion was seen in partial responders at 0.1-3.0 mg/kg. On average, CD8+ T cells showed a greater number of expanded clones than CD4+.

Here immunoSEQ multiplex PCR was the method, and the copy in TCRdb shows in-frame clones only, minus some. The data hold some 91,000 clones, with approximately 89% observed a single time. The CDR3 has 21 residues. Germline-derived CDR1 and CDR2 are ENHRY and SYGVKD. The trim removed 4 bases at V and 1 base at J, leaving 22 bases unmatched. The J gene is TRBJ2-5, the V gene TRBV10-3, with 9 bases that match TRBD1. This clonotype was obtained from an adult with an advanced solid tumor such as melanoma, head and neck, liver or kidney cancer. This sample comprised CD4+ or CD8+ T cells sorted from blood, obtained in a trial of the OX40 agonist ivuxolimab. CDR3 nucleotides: TGTGCCATCAGTGCCCATTCCGGGACAGGGAGCGGCGAGCGGTCCCAAGAGACCCAGTACTTC. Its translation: CAISAHSGTGSGERSQETQYF.